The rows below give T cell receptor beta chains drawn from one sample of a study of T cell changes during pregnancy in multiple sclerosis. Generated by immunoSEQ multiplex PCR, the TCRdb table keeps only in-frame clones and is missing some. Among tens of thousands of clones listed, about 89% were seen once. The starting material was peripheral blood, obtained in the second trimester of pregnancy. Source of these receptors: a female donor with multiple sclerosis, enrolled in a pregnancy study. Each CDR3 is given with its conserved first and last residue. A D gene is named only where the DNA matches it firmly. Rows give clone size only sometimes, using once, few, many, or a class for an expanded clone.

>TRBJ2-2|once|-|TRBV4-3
CASSPWTEGTGELFF
TGCGCCAGCAGCCCTTGGACGGAGGGCACCGGGGAGCTGTTTTTT
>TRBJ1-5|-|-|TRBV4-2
CASSQDGRDQPQHF
TGTGCCAGCAGCCAAGATGGGAGGGACCAGCCCCAGCATTTT
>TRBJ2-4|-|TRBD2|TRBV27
CASSPGGAKNIQYF
TGTGCCAGCAGTCCCGGGGGGGCCAAAAACATTCAGTACTTC
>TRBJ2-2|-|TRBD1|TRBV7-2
CASSLRAVRGTGTGELFF
TGTGCCAGCAGCTTACGTGCAGTAAGGGGGACAGGCACCGGGGAGCTGTTTTTT
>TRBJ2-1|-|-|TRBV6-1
CASRESQLYNEQFF
TGTGCCAGCAGAGAGTCACAGCTCTACAATGAGCAGTTCTTC
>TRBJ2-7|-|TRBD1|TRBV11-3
CASSFDRGDFYEQYF
TGTGCCAGCAGCTTCGACAGGGGCGATTTCTACGAGCAGTACTTC
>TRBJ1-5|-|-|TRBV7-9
CASSRLGGDQPQHF
TGTGCCAGCAGCCGTTTAGGAGGCGATCAGCCCCAGCATTTT
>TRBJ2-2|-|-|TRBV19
CASRLRQNTGELFF
TGTGCCAGTAGATTGAGACAGAACACCGGGGAGCTGTTTTTT
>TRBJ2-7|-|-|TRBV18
CASSPVSTEVSEQYF
TGTGCCAGCTCACCCGTATCGACAGAAGTCAGCGAGCAGTACTTC
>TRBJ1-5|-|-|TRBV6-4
CASSDQGSGQPQHF
TGTGCCAGCAGCGACCAGGGGTCGGGGCAGCCCCAGCATTTT
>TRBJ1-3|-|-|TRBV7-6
CASAPLAGPSGNTIYF
TGTGCCAGCGCCCCCTTGGCAGGTCCCTCTGGAAACACCATATATTTT
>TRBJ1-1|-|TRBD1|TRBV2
CASSEGQGWHTEAFF
TGTGCCAGCAGTGAGGGACAGGGGTGGCACACTGAAGCTTTCTTT
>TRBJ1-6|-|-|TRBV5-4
CASSFVQGGSPLHF
TGTGCCAGCAGCTTCGTACAGGGTGGCTCACCCCTCCACTTT
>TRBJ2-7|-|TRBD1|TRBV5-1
CASSSGQGAEQYF
TGCGCCAGCAGCTCGGGACAGGGTGCCGAGCAGTACTTC
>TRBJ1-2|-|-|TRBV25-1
CASTGGGVTGRGYTF
TGTGCCAGCACGGGGGGCGGGGTGACGGGACGCGGCTACACCTTC
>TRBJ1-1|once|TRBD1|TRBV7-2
CASSLARTGGRTEAFF
TGTGCCAGCAGCTTAGCACGGACAGGGGGCAGGACTGAAGCTTTCTTT
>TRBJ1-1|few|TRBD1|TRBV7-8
CASSLVRTGGTEAFF
TGTGCCAGCAGCTTAGTTAGGACAGGGGGTACTGAAGCTTTCTTT
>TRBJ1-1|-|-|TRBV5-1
CASSSDADTEAFF
TGCGCCAGCAGCTCAGATGCCGACACTGAAGCTTTCTTT
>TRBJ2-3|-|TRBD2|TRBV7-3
CASSSTSGRYTDTQYF
TGTGCCAGCAGCTCGACTAGCGGTAGATACACAGATACGCAGTATTTT
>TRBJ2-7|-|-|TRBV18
CASSPPYSPYEQYF
TGTGCCAGCTCACCACCGTACTCCCCCTACGAGCAGTACTTC
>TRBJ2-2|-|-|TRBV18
CASSPGAARTGELFF
TGTGCCAGCTCACCGGGAGCGGCGCGCACCGGGGAGCTGTTTTTT
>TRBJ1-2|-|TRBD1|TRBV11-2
CASSLGQGVSANYGYTF
TGTGCCAGCAGCTTAGGCCAGGGGGTTAGTGCTAACTATGGCTACACCTTC
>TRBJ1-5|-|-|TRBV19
CASSITPGGTYSNQPQHF
TGTGCCAGTAGTATCACCCCCGGGGGGACTTATAGCAATCAGCCCCAGCATTTT
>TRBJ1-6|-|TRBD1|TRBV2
CASSEWAGTVVSPLHF
TGTGCCAGCAGTGAATGGGCCGGGACAGTTGTTTCACCCCTCCACTTT
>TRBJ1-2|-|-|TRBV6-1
CASSDGDSRSHLDGYTF
TGTGCCAGCAGTGATGGAGACAGTCGCAGCCATTTGGATGGCTACACCTTC
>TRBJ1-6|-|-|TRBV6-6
CASLGSSYNSPLHF
TGTGCCAGCCTGGGCAGCTCCTATAATTCACCCCTCCACTTT
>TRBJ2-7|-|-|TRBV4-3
CASSQDPGVGGEQYF
TGCGCCAGCAGCCAAGATCCGGGGGTGGGAGGCGAGCAGTACTTC
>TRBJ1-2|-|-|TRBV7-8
CASSLQGTNLYGYTF
TGTGCCAGCAGCTTACAGGGGACCAATCTCTATGGCTACACCTTC
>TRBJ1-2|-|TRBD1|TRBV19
CASSPGQEDGYTF
TGTGCCAGTAGTCCAGGACAGGAGGATGGCTACACCTTC
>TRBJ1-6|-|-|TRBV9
CASARLLGQDSPLHF
TGTGCCAGCGCACGCCTTCTGGGCCAGGATTCACCCCTCCACTTT
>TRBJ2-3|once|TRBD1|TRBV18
CASSQDGTRGSLADTQYF
TGTGCCAGCTCACAAGACGGGACCAGGGGGTCCCTCGCAGATACGCAGTATTTT
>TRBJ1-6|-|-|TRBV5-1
CASSPGILAESPLHF
TGCGCCAGCAGCCCGGGGATCCTGGCAGAATCACCCCTCCACTTT
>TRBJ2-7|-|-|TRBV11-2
CASSRGAYEQYF
TGTGCCAGCAGCCGGGGGGCATACGAGCAGTACTTC
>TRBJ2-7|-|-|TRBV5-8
CASSFTGTTLF
TGTGCCAGCAGTTTTACCGGGACAACTTTGTTC
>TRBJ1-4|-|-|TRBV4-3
CASSQPGRSGKGTNEKLFF
TGCGCCAGCAGCCAGCCGGGCCGATCAGGGAAGGGGACTAATGAAAAACTGTTTTTT
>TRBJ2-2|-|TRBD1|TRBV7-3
CASSQGQYTGELFF
TGTGCCAGCAGTCAGGGACAGTACACCGGGGAGCTGTTTTTT
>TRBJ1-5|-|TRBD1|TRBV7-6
CASSLGRGQGGQPQHF
TGTGCCAGCAGCTTAGGTCGGGGACAGGGGGGACAGCCCCAGCATTTT
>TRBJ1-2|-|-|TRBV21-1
CASTDQGVAYGYTF
TGTGCCAGCACCGACCAGGGGGTAGCCTATGGCTACACCTTC